Listed below are T cell receptor beta chains from one sample, sequenced in a study of response to subunit inactivated influenza vaccine. TCRdb re-analysed the RT-PCR reads in MiXCR, keeping a single row per CDR3 protein. The repertoire includes about 190,000 distinct CDR3 sequences, roughly an eighth of them detected once, and 20% to 30% sits in the top ten. The starting material was CD8+ T cells sorted from PBMCs, obtained roughly 5 days after vaccination. The receptors were gathered from a man aged 50-59 years who received an inactivated influenza vaccine. CDR3s include the opening cysteine and the closing phenylalanine or tryptophan. A D gene is named only where the DNA matches it firmly. The listing skips clone size in some rows; elsewhere it reads once, few, many or a size class.

j_call	v_call	clone_size	d_call	cdr3_nt	cdr3_aa
TRBJ2-7	TRBV28	few	.	TGTGCCAGCAGTTTCCGGGACCGCGAAGACGAGCAGTACTTC	CASSFRDREDEQYF
TRBJ2-3	TRBV28	.	.	TGTGCCAGCAGTTTTATGGATACGCAGTATTTT	CASSFMDTQYF
TRBJ2-5	TRBV28	.	TRBD2	TGTGCCAGCAGTTACAGTGGGACTAGGGTAAATTGGCAAGAGACCCAGTACTTC	CASSYSGTRVNWQETQYF
TRBJ2-7	TRBV7-2	few	.	TGTGCCAGCAGCTTAGAGGCAGGTTACTACTACGAGCAGTACTTC	CASSLEAGYYYEQYF
TRBJ2-5	TRBV4-3	.	.	TGCGCCAGCAGCCAAGATACTTCCCCAGCGGGCGAGACCCAGTACTTC	CASSQDTSPAGETQYF
TRBJ2-1	TRBV5-6	few	.	TGTGCCAGCAGCCCCGGGACATATGAGCAGTTCTTC	CASSPGTYEQFF
TRBJ2-3	TRBV15	.	TRBD2	TGTGCCACCAGCACAGACTTACTAGCGGGGGGGAGCACAGATACGCAGTATTTT	CATSTDLLAGGSTDTQYF
TRBJ2-3	TRBV28	few	.	TGTGCCAGCAGTACTGGGATTTACGGCGGATCAACTAGCACAGATACGCAGTATTTT	CASSTGIYGGSTSTDTQYF
TRBJ2-1	TRBV10-2	few	.	TGCGCCAGCAGTGAGTCTCGGGCGGGCAATGAGCAGTTCTTC	CASSESRAGNEQFF
TRBJ1-1	TRBV4-3	.	.	TGCGCCAGTAGTGGAACAGGTTTCACTGAAGCTTTCTTT	CASSGTGFTEAFF
TRBJ2-7	TRBV7-9	few	.	TGTGCCAGCAGCCGGCGAGGCGAGCAGTACTTC	CASSRRGEQYF
TRBJ2-7	TRBV27	few	TRBD2	TGTGCCAGCGTCCCTCTTAGCGGGGAGTCCTACGAGCAGTACTTC	CASVPLSGESYEQYF
TRBJ2-7	TRBV4-1	.	.	TGCGCCAGCAGCCCCCGGAGAAGTAACTACGAGCAGTACTTC	CASSPRRSNYEQYF
TRBJ2-5	TRBV7-8	.	TRBD1	TGTGCCAGCAGCGCCGGGACAGAACAAGAGACCCAGTACTTC	CASSAGTEQETQYF
TRBJ2-7	TRBV7-3	.	TRBD1	TGTGCCATCAGTCCAAGGGGGCAGGACGAGCAGTACTTC	CAISPRGQDEQYF
TRBJ2-7	TRBV10-3	few	.	TGTGCCATCAGTGATACCCGACAGAGCTACGAGCAGTACTTC	CAISDTRQSYEQYF
TRBJ2-1	TRBV19	few	.	TGTGCCAGTAGTATAAGCACCTACAATGAGCAGTTCTTC	CASSISTYNEQFF
TRBJ2-1	TRBV4-1	few	TRBD2	TGCGCCAGCAGCCATGTGATCGGGGGGAGCTCCTACAATGAGCAGTTCTTC	CASSHVIGGSSYNEQFF
TRBJ2-2	TRBV6-5	.	TRBD2	TGTGCCAGCAGTTACCTTGGTAGCGGGGGTACCGGGGAGCTGTTTTTT	CASSYLGSGGTGELFF
TRBJ2-7	TRBV30	.	TRBD1	TGTGCCTGGGGGACAGTCTCCTACGAGCAGTACTTC	CAWGTVSYEQYF
TRBJ1-2	TRBV12-3/TRBV12-4	.	.	TGTGCCAGCAGTTTTAACGCGTATGGCTACACCTTC	CASSFNAYGYTF
TRBJ1-2	TRBV25-1	.	.	TGTGCCAGCAGTGAACCCGGCTCCTATGGCTACACCTTC	CASSEPGSYGYTF
TRBJ2-6	TRBV19	.	.	TGTGCCAGTAGTATAATGTGGGGCGGCCCAAGCGCTCTGGCTGGGGCCAACGTCCTGACTTTC	CASSIMWGGPSALAGANVLTF
TRBJ2-1	TRBV29-1	many	TRBD2	TGCAGCGCCGGGACTAGCGAGAAGAATGAGCAGTTCTTC	CSAGTSEKNEQFF
TRBJ1-5	TRBV6-2/TRBV6-3	few	.	TGTGCCAGCACCCTAGGGAGCAATCAGCCCCAGCATTTT	CASTLGSNQPQHF
TRBJ2-3	TRBV11-1	.	TRBD2	TGTGCCAGCAGCTTAGTTATATGGACTAGCGGGAGGAGGACAGATACGCAGTATTTT	CASSLVIWTSGRRTDTQYF
TRBJ1-1	TRBV6-1	few	.	TGTGCCAGCACCTTTTCAGTACAGGGACGAAACACTGAAGCTTTCTTT	CASTFSVQGRNTEAFF